The clone carrying this TCR beta chain was seen a handful of times. The sample originates from a study of control samples from healthy donors and cancer patients. The CDR3 covers 15 residues. V dropped 2 bases and J dropped 2 bases, with 12 bases sitting between them. Per the germline V gene, CDR1 is LGHDT and CDR2 is YNNKEL (reference sequence). Profiled with immunoSEQ multiplex PCR; TCRdb holds only in-frame clones, not every one. The sample lists about 120,000 clones, 89% occurring once. Sequencing was done on a sample of blood. V and J are TRBV3-1 (or the pseudogene TRBV3-2) and TRBJ1-2; D is unresolved. The TCR was taken from a man between 50 and 59 years old in good health. The CDR3 DNA sequence: TGTGCCAGCAGCCAACTGGCCCAATTGAACTATGGCTACACCTTC. This encodes CASSQLAQLNYGYTF.